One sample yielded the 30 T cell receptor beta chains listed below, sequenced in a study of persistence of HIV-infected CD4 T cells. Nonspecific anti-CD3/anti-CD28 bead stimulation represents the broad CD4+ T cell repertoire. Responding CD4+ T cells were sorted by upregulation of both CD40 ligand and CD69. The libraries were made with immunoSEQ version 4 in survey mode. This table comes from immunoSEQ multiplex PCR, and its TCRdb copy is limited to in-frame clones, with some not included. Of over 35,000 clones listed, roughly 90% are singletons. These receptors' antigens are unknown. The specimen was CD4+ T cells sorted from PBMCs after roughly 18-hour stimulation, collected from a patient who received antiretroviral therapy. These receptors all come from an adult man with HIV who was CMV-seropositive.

CDR3 amino acids: CASSITTVGSDTQYF. CDR3 coding DNA: TGTGCCAGTAGTATAACAACCGTAGGGTCAGATACGCAGTATTTT. The chain joins TRBV19 to TRBJ2-3; D is uncertain. Trimming left V 2 bases short and J 4 bases short, with 13 bases between. Germline CDR1 reads LNHDA; CDR2 reads SQIVND (reference sequence). CDR3 length equals 15 residues.

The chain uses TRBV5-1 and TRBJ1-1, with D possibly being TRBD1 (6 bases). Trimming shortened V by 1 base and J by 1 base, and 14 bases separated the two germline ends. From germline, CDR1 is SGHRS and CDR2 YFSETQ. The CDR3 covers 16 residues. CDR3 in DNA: TGCGCCAGCAGCTTGATTGGAGGGGGTTCGAACACTGAAGCTTTCTTT. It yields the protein CASSLIGGGSNTEAFF.

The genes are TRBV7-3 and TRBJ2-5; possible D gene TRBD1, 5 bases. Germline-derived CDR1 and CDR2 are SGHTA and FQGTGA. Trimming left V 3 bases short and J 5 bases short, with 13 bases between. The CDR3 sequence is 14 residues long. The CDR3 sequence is CASSFAGLGETQYF. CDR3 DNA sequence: TGTGCCAGCAGCTTTGCAGGGTTAGGCGAGACCCAGTACTTC.

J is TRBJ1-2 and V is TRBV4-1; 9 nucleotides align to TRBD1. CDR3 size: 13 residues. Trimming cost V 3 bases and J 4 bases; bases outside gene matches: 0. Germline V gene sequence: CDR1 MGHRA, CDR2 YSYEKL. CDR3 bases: TGCGCCAGCAGCCAGGGACAGGGCTATGGCTACACCTTC. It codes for CASSQGQGYGYTF.

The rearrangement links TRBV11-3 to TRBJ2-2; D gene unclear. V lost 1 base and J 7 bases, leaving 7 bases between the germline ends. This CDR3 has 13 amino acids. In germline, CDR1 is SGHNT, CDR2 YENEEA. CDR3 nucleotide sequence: TGTGCCAGCAGCTTAGTCGTGAACGGGGAGCTGTTTTTT. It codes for CASSLVVNGELFF.

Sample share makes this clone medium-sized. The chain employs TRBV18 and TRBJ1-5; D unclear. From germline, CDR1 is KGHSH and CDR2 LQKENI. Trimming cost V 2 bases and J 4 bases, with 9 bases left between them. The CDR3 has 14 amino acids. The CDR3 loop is CASSPAAFNQPQHF. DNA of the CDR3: TGTGCCAGCTCACCAGCAGCCTTTAATCAGCCCCAGCATTTT. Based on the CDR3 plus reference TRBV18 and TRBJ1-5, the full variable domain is NAGVMQNPRHLVRRRGQEARLRCSPMKGHSHVYWYRQLPEEGLKFMVYLQKENIIDESGMPKERFSAEFPKEGPSILRIQQVVRGDSAAYFCASSPAAFNQPQHFGDGTRLSIL.

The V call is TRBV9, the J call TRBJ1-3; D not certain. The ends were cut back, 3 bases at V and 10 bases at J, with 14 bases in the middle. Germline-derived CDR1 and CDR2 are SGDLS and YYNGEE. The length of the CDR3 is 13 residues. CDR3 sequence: CASSEREERTIYF. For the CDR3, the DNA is TGTGCCAGCAGCGAAAGGGAAGAGAGGACCATATATTTT. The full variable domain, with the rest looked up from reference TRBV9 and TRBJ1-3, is DSGVTQTPKHLITATGQRVTLRCSPRSGDLSVYWYQQSLDQGLQFLIQYYNGEERAKGNILERFSAQQFPDLHSELNLSSLELGDSALYFCASSEREERTIYFGEGSWLTVV.

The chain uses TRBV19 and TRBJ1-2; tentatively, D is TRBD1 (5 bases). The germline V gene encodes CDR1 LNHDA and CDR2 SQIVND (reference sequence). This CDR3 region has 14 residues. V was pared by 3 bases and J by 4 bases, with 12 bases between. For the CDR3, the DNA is TGTGCCAGTAGTATGGGCCAGGGTGGCTATGGCTACACCTTC. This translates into CASSMGQGGYGYTF.

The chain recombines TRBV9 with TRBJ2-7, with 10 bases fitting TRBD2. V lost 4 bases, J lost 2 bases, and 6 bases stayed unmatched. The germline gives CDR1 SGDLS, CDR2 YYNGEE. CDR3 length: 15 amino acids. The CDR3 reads CASSLAGGPAYEQYF. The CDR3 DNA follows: TGTGCCAGCAGCTTAGCGGGGGGCCCTGCCTACGAGCAGTACTTC.

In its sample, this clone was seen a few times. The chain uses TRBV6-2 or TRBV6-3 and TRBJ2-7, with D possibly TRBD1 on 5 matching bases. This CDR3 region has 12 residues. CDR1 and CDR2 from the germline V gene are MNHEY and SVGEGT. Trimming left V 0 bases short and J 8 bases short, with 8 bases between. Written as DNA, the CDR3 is TGTGCCAGCAGTTACTCGAAGGGGAAGCAGTACTTC. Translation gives CASSYSKGKQYF.

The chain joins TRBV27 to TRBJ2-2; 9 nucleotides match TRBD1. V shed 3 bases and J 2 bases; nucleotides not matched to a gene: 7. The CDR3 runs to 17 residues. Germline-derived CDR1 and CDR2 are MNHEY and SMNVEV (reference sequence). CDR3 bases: TGTGCCAGCAGTTTCCGCCGGGACAGGGTCAACACCGGGGAGCTGTTTTTT. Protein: CASSFRRDRVNTGELFF.

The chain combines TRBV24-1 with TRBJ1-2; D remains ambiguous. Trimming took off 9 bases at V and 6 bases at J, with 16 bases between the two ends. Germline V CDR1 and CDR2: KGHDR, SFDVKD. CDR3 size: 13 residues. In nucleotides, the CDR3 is TGTGCCACCGCCGGGCCGCCGGGAGATGGCTACACCTTC. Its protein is CATAGPPGDGYTF.

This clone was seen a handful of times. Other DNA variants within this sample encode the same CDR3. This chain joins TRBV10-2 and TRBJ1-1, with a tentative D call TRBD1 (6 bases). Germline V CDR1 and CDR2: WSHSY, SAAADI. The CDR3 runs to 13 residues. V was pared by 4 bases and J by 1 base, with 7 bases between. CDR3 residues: CASSVQGNTEAFF. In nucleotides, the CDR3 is TGCGCCAGCAGTGTACAGGGGAACACTGAAGCTTTCTTT.

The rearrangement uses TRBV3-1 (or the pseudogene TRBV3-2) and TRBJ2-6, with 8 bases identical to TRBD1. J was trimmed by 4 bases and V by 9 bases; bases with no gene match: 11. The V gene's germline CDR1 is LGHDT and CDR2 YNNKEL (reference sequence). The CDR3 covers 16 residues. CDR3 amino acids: CASSGTGPQGANVLTF. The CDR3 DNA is TGTGCCAGTTCCGGGACAGGCCCCCAGGGGGCCAACGTCCTGACTTTC.

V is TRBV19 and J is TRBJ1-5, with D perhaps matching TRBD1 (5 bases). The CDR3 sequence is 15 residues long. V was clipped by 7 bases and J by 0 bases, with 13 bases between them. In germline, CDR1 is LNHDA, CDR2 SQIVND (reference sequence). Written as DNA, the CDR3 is TGTGCCAGTACCTCCTACGGGGGTAGCAATCAGCCCCAGCATTTT. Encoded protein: CASTSYGGSNQPQHF.

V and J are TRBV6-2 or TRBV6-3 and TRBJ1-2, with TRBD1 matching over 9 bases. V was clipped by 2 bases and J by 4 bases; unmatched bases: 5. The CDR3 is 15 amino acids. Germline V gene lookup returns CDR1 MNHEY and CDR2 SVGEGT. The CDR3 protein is CASSYAGDRVYGYTF. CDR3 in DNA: TGTGCCAGCAGTTACGCCGGGGACAGGGTCTATGGCTACACCTTC.

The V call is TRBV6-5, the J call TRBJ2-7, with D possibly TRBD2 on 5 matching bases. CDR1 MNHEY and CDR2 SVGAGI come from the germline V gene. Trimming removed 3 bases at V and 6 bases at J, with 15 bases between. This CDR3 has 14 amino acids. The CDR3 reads CASSYFDARGEQYF. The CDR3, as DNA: TGTGCCAGCAGTTATTTTGACGCTCGGGGCGAGCAGTACTTC.

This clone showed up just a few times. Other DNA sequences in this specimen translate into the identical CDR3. CDR3 protein: CASSLGDLPNTEAFF. The CDR3 DNA is TGCGCCAGCAGCTTGGGCGACCTCCCGAACACTGAAGCTTTCTTT. The rearrangement joins TRBV5-1 to TRBJ1-1; unclear D gene. The germline V gene encodes CDR1 SGHRS and CDR2 YFSETQ. CDR3 size: 15 residues. The V gene lost 0 bases and the J gene lost 1 base, with 10 bases spanning the gap. Full variable domain (outside the CDR3, taken from reference TRBV5-1 and TRBJ1-1): KAGVTQTPRYLIKTRGQQVTLSCSPISGHRSVSWYQQTPGQGLQFLFEYFSETQRNKGNFPGRFSGRQFSNSRSEMNVSTLELGDSALYLCASSLGDLPNTEAFFGQGTRLTVV.

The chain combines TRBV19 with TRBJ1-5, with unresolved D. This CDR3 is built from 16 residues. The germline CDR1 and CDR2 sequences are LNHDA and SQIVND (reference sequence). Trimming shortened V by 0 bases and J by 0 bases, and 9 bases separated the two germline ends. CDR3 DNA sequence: TGTGCCAGTAGTATAGATCGAGGAGCTAGCAATCAGCCCCAGCATTTT. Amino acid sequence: CASSIDRGASNQPQHF.

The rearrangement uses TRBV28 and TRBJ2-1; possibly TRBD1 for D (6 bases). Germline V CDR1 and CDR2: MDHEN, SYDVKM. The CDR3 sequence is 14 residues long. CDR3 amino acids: CVAAPGQRGNEQFF. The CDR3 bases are TGTGTCGCAGCACCGGGACAAAGGGGAAATGAGCAGTTCTTC.

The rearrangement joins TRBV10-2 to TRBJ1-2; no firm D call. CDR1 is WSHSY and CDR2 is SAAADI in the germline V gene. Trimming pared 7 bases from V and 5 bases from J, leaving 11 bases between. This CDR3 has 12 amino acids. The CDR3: CASTPGVYGYTF. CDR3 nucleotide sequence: TGCGCCAGCACCCCCGGGGTGTATGGCTACACCTTC.

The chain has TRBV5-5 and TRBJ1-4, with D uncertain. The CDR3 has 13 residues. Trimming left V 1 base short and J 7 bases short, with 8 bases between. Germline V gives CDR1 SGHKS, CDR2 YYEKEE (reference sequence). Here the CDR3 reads CASSLNHVEKLFF. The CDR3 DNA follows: TGTGCCAGCAGCTTGAATCACGTTGAAAAACTGTTTTTT.

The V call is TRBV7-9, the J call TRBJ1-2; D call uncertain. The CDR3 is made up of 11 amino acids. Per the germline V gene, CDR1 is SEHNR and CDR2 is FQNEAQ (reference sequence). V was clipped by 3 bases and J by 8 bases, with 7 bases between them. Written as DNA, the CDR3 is TGTGCCAGCAGCTTTGAATCGGGCTACACCTTC. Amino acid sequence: CASSFESGYTF.

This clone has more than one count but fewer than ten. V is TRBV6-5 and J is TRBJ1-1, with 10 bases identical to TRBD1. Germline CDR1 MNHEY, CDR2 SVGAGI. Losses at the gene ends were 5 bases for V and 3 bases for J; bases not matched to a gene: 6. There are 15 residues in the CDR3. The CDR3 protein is CASSPRGQGDTEAFF. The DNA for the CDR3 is TGTGCCAGCAGTCCCCGTGGACAGGGGGACACTGAAGCTTTCTTT.

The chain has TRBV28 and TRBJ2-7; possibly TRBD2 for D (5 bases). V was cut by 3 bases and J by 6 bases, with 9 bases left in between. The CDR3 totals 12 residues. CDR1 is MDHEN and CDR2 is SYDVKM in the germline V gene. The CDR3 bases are TGTGCCAGCAGTTTGGAGGTCTCCGAGCAGTACTTC. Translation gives CASSLEVSEQYF.

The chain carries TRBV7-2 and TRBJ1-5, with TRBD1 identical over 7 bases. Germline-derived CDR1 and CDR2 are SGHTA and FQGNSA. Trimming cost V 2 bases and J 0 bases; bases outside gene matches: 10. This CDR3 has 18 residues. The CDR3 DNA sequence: TGTGCCAGCAGCTTAAGGGGGCCCAATAGTTATAGCAATCAGCCCCAGCATTTT. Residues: CASSLRGPNSYSNQPQHF.

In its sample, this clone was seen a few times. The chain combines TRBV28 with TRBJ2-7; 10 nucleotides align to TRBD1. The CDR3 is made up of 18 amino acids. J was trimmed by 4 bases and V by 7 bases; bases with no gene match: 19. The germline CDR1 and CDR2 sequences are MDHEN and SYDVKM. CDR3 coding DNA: TGTGCCAGCACTCCCCCGGAGGTAGGTCGGGACAGGGGTTACGAGCAGTACTTC. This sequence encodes CASTPPEVGRDRGYEQYF. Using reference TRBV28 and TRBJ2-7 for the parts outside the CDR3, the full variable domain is DVKVTQSSRYLVKRTGEKVFLECVQDMDHENMFWYRQDPGLGLRLIYFSYDVKMKEKGDIPEGYSVSREKKERFSLILESASTNQTSMYLCASTPPEVGRDRGYEQYFGPGTRLTVT.

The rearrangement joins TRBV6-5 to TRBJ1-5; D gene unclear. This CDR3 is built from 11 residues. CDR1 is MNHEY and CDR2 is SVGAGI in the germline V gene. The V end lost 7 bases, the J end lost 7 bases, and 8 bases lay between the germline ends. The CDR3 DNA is TGTGCCAGCACCGAAGGACAGCCCCAGCATTTT. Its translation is CASTEGQPQHF.

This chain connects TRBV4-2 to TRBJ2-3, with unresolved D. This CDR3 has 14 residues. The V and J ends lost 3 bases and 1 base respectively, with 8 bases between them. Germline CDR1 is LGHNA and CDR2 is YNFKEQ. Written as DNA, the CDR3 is TGTGCCAGCAGCCAGGCACGGGGCACAGATACGCAGTATTTT. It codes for CASSQARGTDTQYF.

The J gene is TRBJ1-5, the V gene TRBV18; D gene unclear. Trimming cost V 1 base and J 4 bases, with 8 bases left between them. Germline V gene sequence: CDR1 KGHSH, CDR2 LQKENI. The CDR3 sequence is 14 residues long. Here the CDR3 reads CASSPQGGNQPQHF. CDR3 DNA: TGTGCCAGCTCACCACAGGGAGGTAATCAGCCCCAGCATTTT.